This T cell receptor beta chain appears in the sequencing data of a study of early T cells in non-severe SARS-CoV-2 infection. For the study at large: The sequenced material was bulk RNA from unsorted whole blood, and its chains were unpaired.

This clonotype was found many times. A single record per CDR3 protein comes from TCRdb applying MiXCR to the 5' RACE reads. Among 60,000 to 75,000 distinct CDR3 sequences listed, approximately 12% were seen once. Trimming took 8 bases from V and 5 from J, leaving 15 bases between them. The CDR3 runs 13 residues. Per germline, CDR1 MGHRA and CDR2 YSYEKL. The sample taken for sequencing was whole blood. This receptor was identified in an adult who was a healthcare worker with PCR-confirmed SARS-CoV-2 infection or an uninfected control (not recorded which). V and J are TRBV4-1 and TRBJ2-5, with D perhaps given as TRBD1 or TRBD2 (6 bases each). This chain's CDR3 is CASGRGPGETQYF. Written as DNA, the CDR3 is TGCGCCAGCGGTCGGGGGCCTGGGGAGACCCAGTACTTC.